A selection of T cell receptor beta chains follows, all from one sample in a study of T-cell reconstitution after alpha-beta-depleted transplantation in children. One entry per CDR3 protein, called by TCRdb with MiXCR from the PCR reads. The data show around 250,000 distinct CDR3 sequences, more than 20% seen once. The sequencing used PBMCs, collected before TCRalphabeta/CD19-depleted stem cell transplant. These receptor sequences come from a girl aged 2 to 9 with Fanconi anemia, due to receive a stem cell transplant. The CDR3 runs from the conserved cysteine through the conserved F or W. Fields, in order: J gene, clone size, V gene, D gene, CDR3 protein, CDR3 DNA. A D gene is named only where the DNA matches it firmly. A clone size is listed for some rows: how often the clone was seen (once, few, many), or a class if it is expanded.

j_gene: TRBJ2-7
abundance: few
v_gene: TRBV4-2
d_gene: TRBD2
CDR3aa: CASSQGGGQLYEQYF
CDR3nt: TGTGCCAGCAGCCAAGGGGGAGGGCAGCTCTACGAGCAGTACTTC

j_gene: TRBJ2-7
abundance: -
v_gene: TRBV29-1
d_gene: TRBD2
CDR3aa: CSVGRSSGRNYEQYF
CDR3nt: TGCAGCGTTGGCCGGTCTAGCGGGAGGAACTACGAGCAGTACTTC

j_gene: TRBJ2-5
abundance: few
v_gene: TRBV5-1
d_gene: -
CDR3aa: CASSLNGGVETQYF
CDR3nt: TGCGCCAGCAGCTTGAACGGTGGAGTCGAGACCCAGTACTTC

j_gene: TRBJ2-4
abundance: many
v_gene: TRBV29-1
d_gene: -
CDR3aa: CSVEELLGDIQYF
CDR3nt: TGCAGCGTTGAAGAGCTGCTAGGAGACATTCAGTACTTC

j_gene: TRBJ2-3
abundance: few
v_gene: TRBV20-1
d_gene: TRBD2
CDR3aa: CSALMLAGVYTQYF
CDR3nt: TGCAGTGCTCTGATGCTAGCGGGAGTTTATACGCAGTATTTT

j_gene: TRBJ2-7
abundance: many
v_gene: TRBV9
d_gene: TRBD2
CDR3aa: CASSVDTGGEGEQYF
CDR3nt: TGTGCCAGCAGCGTAGACACGGGAGGTGAGGGGGAGCAGTACTTC

j_gene: TRBJ2-1
abundance: few
v_gene: TRBV4-2
d_gene: TRBD2
CDR3aa: CASSQVGSGGDGAYNEQFF
CDR3nt: TGTGCCAGCAGCCAAGTAGGTAGCGGGGGGGATGGGGCTTACAATGAGCAGTTCTTC

j_gene: TRBJ2-1
abundance: -
v_gene: TRBV29-1
d_gene: -
CDR3aa: CSVVGLSYNEQFF
CDR3nt: TGCAGCGTTGTCGGACTTTCCTACAATGAGCAGTTCTTC

j_gene: TRBJ2-7
abundance: -
v_gene: TRBV7-1
d_gene: -
CDR3aa: CASSSPGQNEQYF
CDR3nt: TGTGCCAGCAGCTCGCCAGGGCAGAACGAGCAGTACTTC

j_gene: TRBJ2-3
abundance: many
v_gene: TRBV6-5
d_gene: -
CDR3aa: CASSFGPGSLTQYF
CDR3nt: TGTGCCAGCAGTTTTGGGCCGGGGTCCCTTACGCAGTATTTT

j_gene: TRBJ1-1
abundance: once
v_gene: TRBV29-1
d_gene: -
CDR3aa: CSVVLTGAAAFF
CDR3nt: TGCAGCGTCGTCCTAACGGGGGCGGCCGCTTTCTTT

j_gene: TRBJ2-2
abundance: few
v_gene: TRBV6-5
d_gene: TRBD2
CDR3aa: CASSYSGTSGNTGELFF
CDR3nt: TGTGCCAGCAGTTACTCGGGGACTAGCGGGAACACCGGGGAGCTGTTTTTT

j_gene: TRBJ2-3
abundance: -
v_gene: TRBV20-1
d_gene: -
CDR3aa: CSARVPIENTQYF
CDR3nt: TGCAGTGCTAGAGTCCCGATAGAGAATACGCAGTATTTT

j_gene: TRBJ2-6
abundance: many
v_gene: TRBV20-1
d_gene: TRBD2
CDR3aa: CSASWEGGQSSGANVLTF
CDR3nt: TGCAGTGCTAGTTGGGAGGGCGGTCAAAGCTCTGGGGCCAACGTCCTGACTTTC

j_gene: TRBJ2-3
abundance: -
v_gene: TRBV7-2
d_gene: -
CDR3aa: CASSFSRPTAGHSGTDTQYF
CDR3nt: TGTGCCAGCAGCTTTAGCCGACCAACCGCGGGCCACAGCGGCACAGATACGCAGTATTTT

j_gene: TRBJ2-3
abundance: few
v_gene: TRBV4-2
d_gene: -
CDR3aa: CASSQVGGGLTDTQYF
CDR3nt: TGTGCCAGCAGCCAAGTGGGAGGGGGCCTCACAGATACGCAGTATTTT

j_gene: TRBJ2-1
abundance: many
v_gene: TRBV15
d_gene: TRBD2
CDR3aa: CATSRDLGLAAYNEQFF
CDR3nt: TGTGCCACCAGCAGAGATCTGGGACTAGCGGCCTACAATGAGCAGTTCTTC

j_gene: TRBJ2-3
abundance: many
v_gene: TRBV10-3
d_gene: TRBD2
CDR3aa: CAIRMGLAYSTDTQYF
CDR3nt: TGTGCCATCAGAATGGGACTAGCGTACTCCACAGATACGCAGTATTTT

j_gene: TRBJ1-5
abundance: many
v_gene: TRBV20-1
d_gene: TRBD1
CDR3aa: CSATGQFNQPQHF
CDR3nt: TGCAGTGCTACGGGACAGTTCAATCAGCCCCAGCATTTT

j_gene: TRBJ1-5
abundance: -
v_gene: TRBV25-1
d_gene: -
CDR3aa: CASSQTGDQPQHF
CDR3nt: TGTGCCAGCAGTCAAACGGGGGATCAGCCCCAGCATTTT

j_gene: TRBJ1-2
abundance: once
v_gene: TRBV3-1
d_gene: -
CDR3aa: CASSVRDTHGGYTF
CDR3nt: TGTGCCAGCAGCGTAAGAGACACCCATGGTGGCTACACCTTC

j_gene: TRBJ2-3
abundance: -
v_gene: TRBV24-1
d_gene: -
CDR3aa: CATSDRTMGFADTQYF
CDR3nt: TGTGCCACCAGTGATAGGACTATGGGATTCGCCGATACGCAGTATTTT

j_gene: TRBJ2-4
abundance: -
v_gene: TRBV3-1
d_gene: TRBD1
CDR3aa: CASSQAGQGNAKNIQYF
CDR3nt: TGTGCCAGCAGCCAAGCCGGACAGGGCAACGCCAAAAACATTCAGTACTTC

j_gene: TRBJ2-7
abundance: few
v_gene: TRBV29-1
d_gene: -
CDR3aa: CSVVAGGDYEQYF
CDR3nt: TGCAGCGTTGTTGCTGGCGGGGACTACGAGCAGTACTTC

j_gene: TRBJ1-5
abundance: many
v_gene: TRBV4-1
d_gene: -
CDR3aa: CASSQDRYQPQHF
CDR3nt: TGCGCCAGCAGCCAAGATCGGTATCAGCCCCAGCATTTT

j_gene: TRBJ2-7
abundance: -
v_gene: TRBV3-1
d_gene: TRBD2
CDR3aa: CASSQEGTSDYEQYF
CDR3nt: TGTGCCAGCAGCCAAGAGGGGACTAGCGACTACGAGCAGTACTTC

j_gene: TRBJ2-1
abundance: many
v_gene: TRBV20-1
d_gene: TRBD2
CDR3aa: CSARELQGGGQKFF
CDR3nt: TGCAGTGCTAGAGAATTGCAGGGCGGGGGTCAAAAGTTCTTC

j_gene: TRBJ2-3
abundance: many
v_gene: TRBV5-5
d_gene: -
CDR3aa: CASSPMTDTQYF
CDR3nt: TGTGCCAGCAGCCCGATGACTGATACGCAGTATTTT

j_gene: TRBJ2-1
abundance: few
v_gene: TRBV20-1
d_gene: -
CDR3aa: CSARGRGQGVYNEQFF
CDR3nt: TGCAGTGCTAGAGGGAGGGGGCAGGGGGTCTACAATGAGCAGTTCTTC

j_gene: TRBJ2-7
abundance: -
v_gene: TRBV7-8
d_gene: TRBD2
CDR3aa: CASSLVGLAPYEQYF
CDR3nt: TGTGCCAGCAGCTTAGTAGGACTAGCACCCTACGAGCAGTACTTC

j_gene: TRBJ2-7
abundance: -
v_gene: TRBV27
d_gene: TRBD2
CDR3aa: CASSLFPGRVAGARNEQYF
CDR3nt: TGTGCCAGCAGTTTATTCCCGGGGAGGGTAGCGGGAGCAAGGAACGAGCAGTACTTC

j_gene: TRBJ2-7
abundance: many
v_gene: TRBV29-1
d_gene: -
CDR3aa: CSGKDGPYEQYF
CDR3nt: TGCAGCGGCAAGGATGGCCCCTACGAGCAGTACTTC

j_gene: TRBJ1-5
abundance: many
v_gene: TRBV29-1
d_gene: TRBD1
CDR3aa: CSVEDGGDRPQHF
CDR3nt: TGCAGCGTTGAAGATGGGGGGGACAGACCCCAGCATTTT

j_gene: TRBJ1-1
abundance: many
v_gene: TRBV3-1
d_gene: -
CDR3aa: CASSQQGGDTEAFF
CDR3nt: TGTGCCAGCAGCCAACAAGGCGGAGACACTGAAGCTTTCTTT

j_gene: TRBJ2-2
abundance: few
v_gene: TRBV7-3
d_gene: -
CDR3aa: CASSLMDLTGELFF
CDR3nt: TGTGCCAGCAGCTTAATGGACCTCACCGGGGAGCTGTTTTTT

j_gene: TRBJ2-3
abundance: -
v_gene: TRBV29-1
d_gene: TRBD2
CDR3aa: CSAVQAVSGITDTQYF
CDR3nt: TGCAGCGCTGTTCAGGCAGTTAGCGGGATTACAGATACGCAGTATTTT

j_gene: TRBJ2-1
abundance: -
v_gene: TRBV2
d_gene: -
CDR3aa: CASSPEYFVNNEQFF
CDR3nt: TGTGCCAGCAGTCCCGAGTACTTCGTCAACAATGAGCAGTTCTTC

j_gene: TRBJ2-7
abundance: many
v_gene: TRBV20-1
d_gene: TRBD1
CDR3aa: CSATTGGTGVYEQYF
CDR3nt: TGCAGTGCAACAACCGGGGGGACAGGGGTGTACGAGCAGTACTTC

j_gene: TRBJ2-5
abundance: -
v_gene: TRBV29-1
d_gene: -
CDR3aa: CSVALGGLGAGETQYF
CDR3nt: TGCAGCGTCGCCCTAGGGGGGCTGGGGGCGGGAGAGACCCAGTACTTC

j_gene: TRBJ2-3
abundance: many
v_gene: TRBV20-1
d_gene: TRBD1
CDR3aa: CSVSSGGLTDTQYF
CDR3nt: TGCAGTGTTAGCTCAGGGGGCCTAACAGATACGCAGTATTTT

j_gene: TRBJ2-1
abundance: -
v_gene: TRBV20-1
d_gene: -
CDR3aa: CSARDPETNTYNEQFF
CDR3nt: TGCAGTGCTAGAGATCCTGAGACCAATACCTACAATGAGCAGTTCTTC

j_gene: TRBJ2-7
abundance: many
v_gene: TRBV20-1
d_gene: -
CDR3aa: CSAAGAISYEQYF
CDR3nt: TGCAGTGCCGCAGGGGCGATCTCCTACGAGCAGTACTTC